This entry concerns a single T cell receptor (beta chain). These data belong to a study of T cell changes during pregnancy in multiple sclerosis. The repertoire was sequenced with immunoSEQ multiplex PCR; TCRdb's copy has only in-frame clones and lacks some. The sample has under 85,000 clones, under 95% seen once. The CDR3 totals 18 residues. The J gene is TRBJ2-3, the V gene TRBV21-1; no DNA check was done on the table's D call, TRBD2. TRBV21-1 is designated a pseudogene. The sample here was CD4+ T cells from peripheral blood mononuclear cells, taken in the second trimester of pregnancy. The TCR comes from a female donor with multiple sclerosis, enrolled in a pregnancy study. The CDR3 loop is CASRLQTGSGPCTDTQYF. DNA for the CDR3: TGTGCCAGCAGGCTACAAACCGGGAGCGGGCCTTGCACAGATACGCAGTATTTT.